This T cell receptor beta chain was found in a study of human T cells and chemical hapten exposure. Study-wide results and limits: Expanded TCRs formed significantly more large CDR3 similarity clusters than controls. No alteration of TCRs above 1 in 1000 frequency was seen with DPC sensitization.

This clonotype was seen ten or more times. Its antigen is unknown. The library attached unique molecular identifiers to individual cDNA molecules. In the source study's methods: Sampled TCR counts reached a median of around 94,000 per sample, with values ranging from about 23,224 to 700,000. MiXCR, run by TCRdb on the RACE reads, gives a single entry per CDR3 protein. For this entry, the V and J calls and clone size follow TCRdb and not the study's own pipeline. The sample records over 300,000 distinct CDR3 sequences, 4.5% to 5.5% being singletons. Trimming took 3 bases from V and 8 from J, leaving 16 bases between them. The CDR3 is 14 amino acids. Germline V lookup: CDR1 KGHSH, CDR2 LQKENI. Time point in this sample: pre-sensitization, week 0. Noted treatment: therapeutic diphenylcyclopropenone sensitization with weekly scalp DPC.

The specimen was whole blood, collected in connection with sensitization to the hapten diphenylcyclopropenone (DPC). The V call is TRBV18, the J call TRBJ1-1; D remains ambiguous. This clonotype was sampled from a woman in her forties or fifties with alopecia areata. Some clones in this sample may be carry-over from other donors' samples. CDR3 loop: CASSPGSRAAEAFF. CDR3 sequence (DNA): TGTGCCAGCTCACCGGGCTCTCGGGCAGCCGAAGCTTTCTTT. The whole variable domain, filled in from reference TRBV18 and TRBJ1-1, reads NAGVMQNPRHLVRRRGQEARLRCSPMKGHSHVYWYRQLPEEGLKFMVYLQKENIIDESGMPKERFSAEFPKEGPSILRIQQVVRGDSAAYFCASSPGSRAAEAFFGQGTRLTVV.